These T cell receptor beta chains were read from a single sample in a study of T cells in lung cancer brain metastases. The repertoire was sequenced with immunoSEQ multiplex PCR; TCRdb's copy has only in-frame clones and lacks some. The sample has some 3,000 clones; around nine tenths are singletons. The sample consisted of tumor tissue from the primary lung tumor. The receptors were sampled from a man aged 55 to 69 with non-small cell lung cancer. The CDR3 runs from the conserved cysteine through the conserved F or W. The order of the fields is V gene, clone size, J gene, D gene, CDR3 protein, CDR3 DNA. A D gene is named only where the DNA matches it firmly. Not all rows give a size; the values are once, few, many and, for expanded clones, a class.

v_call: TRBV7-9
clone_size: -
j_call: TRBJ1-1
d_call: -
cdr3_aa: CASSSNMNTEAFF
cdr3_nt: TGTGCCAGCAGCTCCAATATGAACACTGAAGCTTTCTTT

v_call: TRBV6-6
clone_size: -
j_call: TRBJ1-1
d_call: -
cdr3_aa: CASSPTLKLEAFF
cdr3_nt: TGTGCCAGCAGTCCAACCCTTAAGCTTGAAGCTTTCTTT

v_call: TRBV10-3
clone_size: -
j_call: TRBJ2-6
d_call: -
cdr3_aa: CAITGANVLTF
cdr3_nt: TGTGCCATCACTGGGGCCAACGTCCTGACTTTC

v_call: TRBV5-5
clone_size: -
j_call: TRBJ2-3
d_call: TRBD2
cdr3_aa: CASSPGTSGNTQYF
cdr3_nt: TGTGCCAGCAGCCCCGGGACTAGCGGGAACACGCAGTATTTT

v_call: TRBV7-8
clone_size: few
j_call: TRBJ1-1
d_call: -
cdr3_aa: CASSLEGFEAFF
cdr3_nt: TGTGCCAGCAGCTTAGAGGGCTTTGAAGCTTTCTTT

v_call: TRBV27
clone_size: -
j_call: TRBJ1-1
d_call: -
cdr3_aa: CASSRVPPYTEAFF
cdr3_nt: TGTGCCAGCAGCCGGGTCCCACCGTACACTGAAGCTTTCTTT

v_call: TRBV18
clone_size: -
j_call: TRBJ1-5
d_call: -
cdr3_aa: CASSPSGPSASNQPQHF
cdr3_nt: TGTGCCAGCTCCCCCTCAGGACCGTCCGCCTCCAATCAGCCCCAGCATTTT

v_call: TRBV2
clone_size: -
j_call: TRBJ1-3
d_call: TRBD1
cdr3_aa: CASSESRTGTGNTIYF
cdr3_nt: TGTGCCAGCAGTGAAAGTCGGACAGGGACTGGAAACACCATATATTTT

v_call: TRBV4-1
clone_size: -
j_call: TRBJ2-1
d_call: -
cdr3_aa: CASSQDPGPEAGRIF
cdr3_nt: TGCGCCAGCAGCCAAGATCCGGGGCCGGAGGCGGGGAGAATCTTC

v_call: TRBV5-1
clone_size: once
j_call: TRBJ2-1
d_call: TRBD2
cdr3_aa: CASSLELAGGNNEQFF
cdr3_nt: TGCGCCAGCAGCTTGGAGTTAGCGGGGGGTAACAATGAGCAGTTCTTC

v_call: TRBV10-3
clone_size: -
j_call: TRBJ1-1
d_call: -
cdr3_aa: CAISVTVMNTEAFF
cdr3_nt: TGTGCCATCAGTGTGACAGTAATGAACACTGAAGCTTTCTTT

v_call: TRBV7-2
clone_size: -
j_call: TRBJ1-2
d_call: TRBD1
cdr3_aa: CASSKDGTGGAYGYTF
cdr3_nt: TGTGCCAGCAGCAAGGACGGGACAGGGGGCGCCTATGGCTACACCTTC

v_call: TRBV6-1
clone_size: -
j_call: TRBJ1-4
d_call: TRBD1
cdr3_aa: CASSDRGANEKLFF
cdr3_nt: TGTGCCAGCAGTGACAGGGGGGCTAATGAAAAACTGTTTTTT

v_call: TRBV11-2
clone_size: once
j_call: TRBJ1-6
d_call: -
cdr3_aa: CASSLYLGSPLHF
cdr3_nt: TGTGCCAGCAGTTTATATCTTGGTTCACCCCTCCACTTT

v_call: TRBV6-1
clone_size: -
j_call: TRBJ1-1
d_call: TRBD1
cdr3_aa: CASTTRQGRTEAFF
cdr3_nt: TGTGCCAGCACTACGAGACAGGGACGCACTGAAGCTTTCTTT

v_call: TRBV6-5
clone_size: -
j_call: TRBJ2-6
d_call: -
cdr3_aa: CATSAVSGANVLTF
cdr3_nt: TGTGCCACGTCAGCCGTCTCTGGGGCCAACGTCCTGACTTTC

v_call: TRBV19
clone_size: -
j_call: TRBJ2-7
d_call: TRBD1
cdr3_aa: CASSRGQGYEQYF
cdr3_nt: TGTGCCAGTAGTAGGGGACAGGGCTACGAGCAGTACTTC

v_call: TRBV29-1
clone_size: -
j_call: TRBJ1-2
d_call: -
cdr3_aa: CSVDQGGYGYTF
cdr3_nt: TGCAGCGTCGACCAGGGTGGCTATGGCTACACCTTC

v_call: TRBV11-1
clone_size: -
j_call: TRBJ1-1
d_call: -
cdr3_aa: CASSSAGGYTEAFF
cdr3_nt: TGTGCCAGCAGCTCCGCGGGGGGATACACTGAAGCTTTCTTT

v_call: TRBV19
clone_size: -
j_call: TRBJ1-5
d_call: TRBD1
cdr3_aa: CASSMFFGAGGSNQPQHF
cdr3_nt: TGTGCCAGTAGTATGTTTTTTGGGGCAGGGGGAAGCAATCAGCCCCAGCATTTT

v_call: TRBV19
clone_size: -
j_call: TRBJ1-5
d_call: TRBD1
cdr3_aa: CASSIAQGPNQPQHF
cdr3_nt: TGTGCCAGTAGTATAGCACAGGGGCCTAATCAGCCCCAGCATTTT

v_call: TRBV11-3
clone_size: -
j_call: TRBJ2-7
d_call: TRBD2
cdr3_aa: CASSLYPGLVTLEQYF
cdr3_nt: TGTGCCAGTAGCTTATACCCGGGACTAGTTACCCTCGAGCAGTACTTC

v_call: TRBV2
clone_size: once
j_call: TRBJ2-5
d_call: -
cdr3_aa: CASSEADETQYF
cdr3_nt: TGTGCCAGCAGCGAAGCAGATGAGACCCAGTACTTC

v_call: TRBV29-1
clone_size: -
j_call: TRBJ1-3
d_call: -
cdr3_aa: CSVVRGTGNTIYF
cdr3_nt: TGCAGCGTTGTTCGGGGAACTGGAAACACCATATATTTT

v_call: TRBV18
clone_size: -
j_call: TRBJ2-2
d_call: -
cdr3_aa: CASSPPSARVIGELFF
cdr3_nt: TGTGCCAGCTCACCACCGTCAGCAAGGGTAATCGGGGAGCTGTTTTTT

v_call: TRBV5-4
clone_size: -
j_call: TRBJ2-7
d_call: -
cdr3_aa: CASSVTDTYEQYF
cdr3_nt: TGTGCCAGCAGCGTGACGGACACTTACGAGCAGTACTTC

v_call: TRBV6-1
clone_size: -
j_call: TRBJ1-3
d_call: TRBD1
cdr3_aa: CASSEALRQGSDTIYF
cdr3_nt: TGTGCCAGCAGTGAAGCGTTGAGACAGGGATCGGACACCATATATTTT

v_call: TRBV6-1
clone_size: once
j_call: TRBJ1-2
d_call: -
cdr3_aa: CASSEGEVNTYGYTF
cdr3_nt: TGTGCCAGCAGTGAAGGAGAAGTTAACACCTATGGCTACACCTTC

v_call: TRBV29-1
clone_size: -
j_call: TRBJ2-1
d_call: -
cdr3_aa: CSVAGTTKGIYNEQFF
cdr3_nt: TGCAGCGTTGCCGGGACAACTAAGGGGATATACAATGAGCAGTTCTTC

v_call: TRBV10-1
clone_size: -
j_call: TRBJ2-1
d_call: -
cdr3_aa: CASSEASPNNEQFF
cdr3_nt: TGCGCCAGCAGTGAGGCTTCTCCCAACAATGAGCAGTTCTTC

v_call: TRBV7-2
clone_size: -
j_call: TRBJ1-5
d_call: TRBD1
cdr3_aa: CASSLITGANQPQHF
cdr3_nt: TGTGCCAGCAGCTTAATTACAGGGGCGAATCAGCCCCAGCATTTT

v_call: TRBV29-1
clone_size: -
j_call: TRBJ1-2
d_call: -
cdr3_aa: CSVEENVRAGYTF
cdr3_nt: TGCAGCGTTGAGGAAAACGTCCGGGCGGGGTACACCTTC

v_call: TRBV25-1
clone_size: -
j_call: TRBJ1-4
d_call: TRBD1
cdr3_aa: CASSDQGAANEKLFF
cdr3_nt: TGTGCCAGCAGTGACCAGGGGGCGGCTAATGAAAAACTGTTTTTT

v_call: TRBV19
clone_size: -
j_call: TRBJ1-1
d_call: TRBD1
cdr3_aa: CASSRQGRRNTEAFF
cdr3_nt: TGTGCCAGTAGTAGACAGGGTCGCCGGAACACTGAAGCTTTCTTT

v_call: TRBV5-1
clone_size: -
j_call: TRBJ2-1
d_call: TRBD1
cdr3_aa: CASRSDRVAYNEQFF
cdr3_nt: TGCGCCAGCAGGTCGGACAGGGTCGCCTACAATGAGCAGTTCTTC

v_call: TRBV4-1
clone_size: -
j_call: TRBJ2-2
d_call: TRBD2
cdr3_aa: CASSLRIGGDTGELFF
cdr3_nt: TGCGCCAGCAGCCTCCGCATCGGGGGGGACACCGGGGAGCTGTTTTTT

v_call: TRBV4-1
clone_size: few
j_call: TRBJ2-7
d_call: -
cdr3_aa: CASSQESRTPGEQYF
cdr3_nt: TGCGCCAGCAGCCAAGAATCCCGGACCCCTGGGGAGCAGTACTTC